This TCR beta chain was profiled in a study of T-cell memory formation after mild COVID-19. Study-level information: Most TCR clusters belonged to a single donor. The study, taken as a whole, reports: The authors left the SARS-CoV-2 specificity of second-wave clones peaking on day 37 unconfirmed.

Each CDR3 protein gets one entry after TCRdb re-called the 5' RACE reads with MiXCR. The table lists tens of thousands of distinct CDR3 sequences, around 20% of them singletons, with over 1.5% in the top ten. As concerns this clonotype: Its target is unknown.

V lost 4 bases and J 6 bases, leaving 9 bases between the germline ends. CDR1 is SQVTM, CDR2 ANQGSEA, per germline. The CDR3 covers 11 residues. Sequenced sample: PBMCs or a T cell subset sorted from them (not recorded which). The source of this sequence is an adult who had mild COVID-19 (a few samples of this study predate the infection). Cell type and time point are not known. The chain carries TRBV29-1 and TRBJ1-1; the D is unclear. The CDR3 region has the DNA TGCAGCGTTGTGAGGCAGCCTGAAGCTTTCTTT. It specifies CSVVRQPEAFF.